Sequencing of this T cell receptor (beta chain) was carried out in a study of T cell clonality in common variable immunodeficiency. General study points: Repertoire-complication correlations in CVID were limited by patient heterogeneity. Fewer TCRbeta clones were shared among CVID subjects than controls.

Equal genomic DNA amounts from CVID and control samples were sequenced. Clones were read by immunoSEQ multiplex PCR, and TCRdb kept only the in-frame ones, dropping some. The profile covers some 45,000 clones, none occurring a single time. The sample holds many counts of this clone. Its matching antigen is unknown. Read coverage stops 3 residues before the CDR3 terminus; the germline J gene supplies the remainder. The CDR3 sequence is 14 residues long. The germline CDR1 and CDR2 sequences are DFQATT and SNEGSKA (reference sequence). V was clipped by 2 bases and J by 0 bases, with 7 bases between them. Sequenced input: peripheral blood mononuclear cells. The chain links TRBV20-1 to TRBJ1-4, with no clear D. The sequence derives from a person aged 18 to 75 in good health. The sequenced part of the CDR3 DNA is TGCAGTGCTAGACAGGCTGCAACTAATGAAAAA. Protein product: CSARQAATNEK. The full-length CDR3 reads as CSARQAATNEKLFF.